This T cell receptor beta chain was documented in a study of T-cell memory formation after mild COVID-19. Turning to the study itself: The TCR clusters were mostly specific to one donor. Study observations and caveats: Contracting clones from day 15 to 85 showed balanced CD4/CD8; later expanders favored CD4+.

V was shortened by 6 bases and J by 3 bases, with 12 bases between the two germline ends. This CDR3 contains 13 residues. Per the germline V gene, CDR1 is MNHEY and CDR2 is SVGAGI. MiXCR, run by TCRdb on the 5' RACE reads, gives a single entry per CDR3 protein. This table holds under 200,000 distinct CDR3 sequences, about 9.9% found once. A note on this clonotype: Its antigen is not identified.

The chain is built from TRBV6-5 and TRBJ2-7; D is uncertain. The clonotype was recovered from a man younger than 35 who had mild COVID-19 (a few samples of this study predate the infection). Cell type and time point are not known. The sample taken for sequencing was PBMCs or a T cell subset sorted from them (not recorded which). The CDR3 coding sequence is TGTGCCAGCAGCTCACTCTTCGGCTACGAGCAGTACGTC. As protein: CASSSLFGYEQYV.